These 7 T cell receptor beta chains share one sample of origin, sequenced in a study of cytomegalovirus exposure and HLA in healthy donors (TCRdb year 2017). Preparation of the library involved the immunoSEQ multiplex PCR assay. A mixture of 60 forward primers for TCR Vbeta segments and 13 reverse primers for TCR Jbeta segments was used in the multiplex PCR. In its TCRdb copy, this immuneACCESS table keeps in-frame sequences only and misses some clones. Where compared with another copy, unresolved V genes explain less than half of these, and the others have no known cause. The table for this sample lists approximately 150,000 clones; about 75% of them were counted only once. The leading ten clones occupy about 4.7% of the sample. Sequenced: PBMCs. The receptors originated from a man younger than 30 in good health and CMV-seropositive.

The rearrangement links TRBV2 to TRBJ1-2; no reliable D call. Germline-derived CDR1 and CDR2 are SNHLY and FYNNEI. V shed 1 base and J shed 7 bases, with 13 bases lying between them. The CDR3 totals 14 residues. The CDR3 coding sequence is TGTGCCAGCAGTGAAGGGCTCCGAGGCGGTGGCTACACCTTC. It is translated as CASSEGLRGGGYTF.

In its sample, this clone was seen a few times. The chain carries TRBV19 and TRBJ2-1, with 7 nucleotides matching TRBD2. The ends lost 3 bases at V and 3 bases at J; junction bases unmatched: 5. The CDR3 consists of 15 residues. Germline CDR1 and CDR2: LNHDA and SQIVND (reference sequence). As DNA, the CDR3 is TGTGCCAGTAGTATTTCTAGCGGATTCTACAATGAGCAGTTCTTC. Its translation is CASSISSGFYNEQFF.

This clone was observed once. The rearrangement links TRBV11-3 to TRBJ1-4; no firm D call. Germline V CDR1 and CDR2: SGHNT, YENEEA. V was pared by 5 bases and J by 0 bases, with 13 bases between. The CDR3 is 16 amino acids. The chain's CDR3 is CASSQIRGATNEKLFF. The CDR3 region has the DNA TGTGCCAGCAGCCAGATCCGTGGAGCAACTAATGAAAAACTGTTTTTT. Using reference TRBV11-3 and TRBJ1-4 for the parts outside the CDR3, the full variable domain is EAGVVQSPRYKIIEKKQPVAFWCNPISGHNTLYWYLQNLGQGPELLIRYENEEAVDDSQLPKDRFSAERLKGVDSTLKIQPAELGDSAVYLCASSQIRGATNEKLFFGSGTQLSVL.

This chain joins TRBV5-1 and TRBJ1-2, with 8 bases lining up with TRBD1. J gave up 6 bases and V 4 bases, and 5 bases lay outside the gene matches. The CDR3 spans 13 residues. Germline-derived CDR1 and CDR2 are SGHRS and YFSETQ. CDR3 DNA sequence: TGCGCCAGCAGCGTTGGACAGGGAAATGGCTACACCTTC. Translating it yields CASSVGQGNGYTF.

The CDR3, as DNA: TGCAGCGCCCGATGGACTAGCGGGAGGTGGGAGACCCAGTACTTC. This sequence encodes CSARWTSGRWETQYF. The chain recombines TRBV29-1 with TRBJ2-5; TRBD2 matches at 14 bases. Germline CDR1 and CDR2: SQVTM and ANQGSEA. This CDR3 contains 15 residues. V lost 7 bases to trimming and J lost 5 bases; unmatched junction nucleotides: 9.

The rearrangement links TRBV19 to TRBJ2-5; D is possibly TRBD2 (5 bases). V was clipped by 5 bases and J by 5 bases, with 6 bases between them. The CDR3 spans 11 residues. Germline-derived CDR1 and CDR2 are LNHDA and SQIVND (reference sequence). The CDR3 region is CASSPGETQYF. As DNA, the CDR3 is TGTGCCAGTAGTCCGGGGGAGACCCAGTACTTC. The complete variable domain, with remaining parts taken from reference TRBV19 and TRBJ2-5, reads DGGITQSPKYLFRKEGQNVTLSCEQNLNHDAMYWYRQDPGQGLRLIYYSQIVNDFQKGDIAEGYSVSREKKESFPLTVTSAQKNPTAFYLCASSPGETQYFGPGTRLLVL.

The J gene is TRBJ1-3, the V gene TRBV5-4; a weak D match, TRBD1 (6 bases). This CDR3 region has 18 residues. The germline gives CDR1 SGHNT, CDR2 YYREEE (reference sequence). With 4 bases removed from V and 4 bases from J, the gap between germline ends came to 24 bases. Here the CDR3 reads CASSHSTGKYVWGNTIYF. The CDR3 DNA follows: TGTGCCAGCAGCCACTCTACAGGGAAATACGTGTGGGGAAACACCATATATTTT.